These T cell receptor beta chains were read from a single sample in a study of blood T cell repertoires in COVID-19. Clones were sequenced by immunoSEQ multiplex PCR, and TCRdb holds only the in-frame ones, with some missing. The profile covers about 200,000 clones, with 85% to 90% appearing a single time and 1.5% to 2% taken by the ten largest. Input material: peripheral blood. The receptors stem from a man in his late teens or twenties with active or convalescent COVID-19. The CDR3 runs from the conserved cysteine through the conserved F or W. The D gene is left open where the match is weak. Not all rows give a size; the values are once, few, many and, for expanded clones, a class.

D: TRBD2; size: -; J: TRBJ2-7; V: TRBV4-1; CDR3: CASSARTSGAHEQYF; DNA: TGCGCCAGCAGCGCAAGGACTAGCGGGGCGCACGAGCAGTACTTC
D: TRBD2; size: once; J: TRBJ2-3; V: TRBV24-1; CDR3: CATSAQGLAGGGTDTQYF; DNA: TGTGCCACCAGTGCCCAGGGGTTAGCGGGAGGGGGCACAGATACGCAGTATTTT
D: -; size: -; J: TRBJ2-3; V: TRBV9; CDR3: CASSVRGAPSTDTQYF; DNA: TGTGCCAGCAGCGTTCGCGGGGCTCCTAGCACAGATACGCAGTATTTT
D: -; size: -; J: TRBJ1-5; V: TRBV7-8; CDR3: CASSFNPSSTKRNQPQHF; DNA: TGTGCCAGCAGCTTTAACCCCTCGTCTACGAAGCGCAATCAGCCCCAGCATTTT
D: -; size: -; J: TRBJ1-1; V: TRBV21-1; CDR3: CASSSKYFGGSTEAFF; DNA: TGTGCCAGCAGCTCAAAGTACTTTGGTGGGAGCACTGAAGCTTTCTTT
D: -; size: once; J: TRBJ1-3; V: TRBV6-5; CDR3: CASSSRTGSSGNTIYF; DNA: TGTGCCAGCAGTTCTCGTACAGGGAGCTCTGGAAACACCATATATTTT
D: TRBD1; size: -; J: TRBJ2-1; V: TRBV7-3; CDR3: CASSLAGGFSEQFF; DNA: TGTGCCAGCAGCTTAGCAGGGGGCTTCTCTGAGCAGTTCTTC
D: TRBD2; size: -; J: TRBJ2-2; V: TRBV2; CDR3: CASRPTSGNTGELFF; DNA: TGTGCCAGCAGGCCGACTAGCGGGAACACCGGGGAGCTGTTTTTT
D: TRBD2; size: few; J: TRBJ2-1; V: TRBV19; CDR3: CASSVLAGVTAYNEQFF; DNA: TGTGCCAGTAGTGTGCTAGCGGGAGTTACGGCCTACAATGAGCAGTTCTTC
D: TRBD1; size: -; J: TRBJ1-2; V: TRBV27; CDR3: CASSPTSDRGENYGYTF; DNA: TGTGCCAGCAGTCCAACCTCCGACAGGGGGGAGAACTATGGCTACACCTTC
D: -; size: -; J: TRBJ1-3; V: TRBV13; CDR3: CASSLYQQGRRGNTIYF; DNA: TGTGCCAGCAGCTTATACCAACAGGGAAGAAGAGGAAACACCATATATTTT
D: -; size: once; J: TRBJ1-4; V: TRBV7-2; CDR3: CASSLVGFSGEKLFF; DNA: TGTGCCAGCAGTTTAGTCGGATTCAGCGGAGAAAAACTGTTTTTT
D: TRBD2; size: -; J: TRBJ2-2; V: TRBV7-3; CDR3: CASSPAASGGAVGELFF; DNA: TGTGCCAGCAGCCCGGCCGCTAGCGGGGGGGCCGTCGGGGAGCTGTTTTTT
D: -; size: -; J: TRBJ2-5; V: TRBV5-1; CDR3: CASSSTQGETQYF; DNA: TGCGCCAGCAGCTCCACCCAGGGGGAGACCCAGTACTTC
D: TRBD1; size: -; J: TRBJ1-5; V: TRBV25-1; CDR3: CASSDIDRGPDQPQHF; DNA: TGTGCCAGCAGTGACATAGACAGGGGGCCGGATCAGCCCCAGCATTTT
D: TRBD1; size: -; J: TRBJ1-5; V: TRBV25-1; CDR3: CASPNPGQVIFGQPQHF; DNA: TGTGCCAGCCCCAACCCGGGACAGGTGATCTTTGGTCAGCCCCAGCATTTT
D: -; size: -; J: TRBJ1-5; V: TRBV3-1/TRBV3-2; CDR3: CASSQDRQANQPQHF; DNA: TGTGCCAGCAGCCAAGATAGGCAGGCCAATCAGCCCCAGCATTTT
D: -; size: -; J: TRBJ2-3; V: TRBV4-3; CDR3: CASSQGSTEYTQYF; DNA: TGCGCCAGCAGCCAGGGTTCAACAGAATATACGCAGTATTTT
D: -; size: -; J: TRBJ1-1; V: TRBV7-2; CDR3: CASSMQGSDTEAFF; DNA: TGTGCCAGCAGCATGCAGGGGAGCGACACTGAAGCTTTCTTT
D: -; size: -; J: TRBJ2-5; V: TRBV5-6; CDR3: CASSGAVDISEGTQYF; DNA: TGTGCCAGCAGCGGGGCGGTGGACATTTCGGAGGGGACCCAGTACTTC
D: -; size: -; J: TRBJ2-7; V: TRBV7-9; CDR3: CASSWDTGPYYEQYF; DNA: TGTGCCAGCAGTTGGGACACCGGACCGTACTACGAGCAGTACTTC
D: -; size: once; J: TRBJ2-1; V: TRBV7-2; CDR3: CASSQRGAGEQFF; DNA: TGTGCCAGCAGCCAACGGGGAGCCGGAGAGCAGTTCTTC
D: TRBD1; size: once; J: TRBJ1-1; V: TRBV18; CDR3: CASSPTDRGEAFF; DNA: TGTGCCAGCTCACCAACCGACAGGGGTGAAGCTTTCTTT
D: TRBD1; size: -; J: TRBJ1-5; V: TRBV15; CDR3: CATSRGQGYQPQHF; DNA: TGTGCCACCAGCAGAGGACAGGGCTATCAGCCCCAGCATTTT
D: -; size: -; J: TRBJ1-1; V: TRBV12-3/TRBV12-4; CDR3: CASKGAGPAEAFF; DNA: TGTGCCAGCAAAGGGGCAGGGCCTGCTGAAGCTTTCTTT
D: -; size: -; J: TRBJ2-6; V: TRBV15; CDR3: CATSRAVSGANVLTF; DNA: TGTGCCACCAGCAGAGCGGTATCTGGGGCCAACGTCCTGACTTTC
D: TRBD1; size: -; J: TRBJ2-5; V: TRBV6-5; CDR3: CASSYPADRSKTQYF; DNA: TGTGCCAGCAGTTACCCCGCGGACAGGTCTAAGACCCAGTACTTC
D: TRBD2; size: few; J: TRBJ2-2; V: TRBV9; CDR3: CASSGSSGRAGELFF; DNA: TGTGCCAGCAGCGGAAGTAGCGGGAGAGCTGGGGAGCTGTTTTTT
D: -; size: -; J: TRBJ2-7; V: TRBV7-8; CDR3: CASSLAGAGYEQYF; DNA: TGTGCCAGCAGCTTAGCAGGGGCAGGCTACGAGCAGTACTTC
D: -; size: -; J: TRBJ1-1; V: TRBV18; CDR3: CASSQDSSYTNTAAFF; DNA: TGTGCCAGCTCGCAGGACAGCTCTTATACCAACACTGCGGCTTTCTTT
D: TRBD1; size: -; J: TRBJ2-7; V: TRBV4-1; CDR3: CASSQEGQGFYEQYF; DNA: TGCGCCAGCAGCCAGGAGGGACAGGGGTTTTACGAGCAGTACTTC
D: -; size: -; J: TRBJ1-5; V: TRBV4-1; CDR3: CASSQAGGGNQPQHF; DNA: TGCGCCAGCAGCCAAGCGGGTGGTGGCAATCAGCCCCAGCATTTT
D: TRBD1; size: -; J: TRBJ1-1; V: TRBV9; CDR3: CASSYRDRELSGTEAFF; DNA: TGTGCCAGCAGCTACCGGGACAGGGAGCTTTCGGGCACTGAAGCTTTCTTT
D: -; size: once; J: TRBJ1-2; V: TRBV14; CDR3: CASSQDSPPPTYGYTF; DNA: TGTGCCAGCAGCCAAGATAGTCCGCCCCCCACTTATGGCTACACCTTC
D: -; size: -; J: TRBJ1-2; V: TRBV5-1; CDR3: CASSLQGSDGYTF; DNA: TGCGCCAGCAGCCTCCAGGGGTCGGATGGCTACACCTTC
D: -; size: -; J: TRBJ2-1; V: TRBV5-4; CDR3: CASSLVLGGDYNEQFF; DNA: TGTGCCAGCAGCTTGGTTCTTGGCGGGGACTACAATGAGCAGTTCTTC
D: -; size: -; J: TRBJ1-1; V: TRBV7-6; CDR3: CASSLSGDGEAFF; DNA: TGTGCCAGCAGCTTATCAGGGGACGGGGAAGCTTTCTTT
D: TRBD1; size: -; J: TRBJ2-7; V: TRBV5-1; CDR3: CASSWQGASYEQYF; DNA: TGCGCCAGCAGCTGGCAGGGGGCCTCCTACGAGCAGTACTTC
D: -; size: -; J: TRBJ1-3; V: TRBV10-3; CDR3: CAISEYPGADGNTIYF; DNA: TGTGCCATCAGTGAGTACCCAGGGGCGGATGGAAACACCATATATTTT